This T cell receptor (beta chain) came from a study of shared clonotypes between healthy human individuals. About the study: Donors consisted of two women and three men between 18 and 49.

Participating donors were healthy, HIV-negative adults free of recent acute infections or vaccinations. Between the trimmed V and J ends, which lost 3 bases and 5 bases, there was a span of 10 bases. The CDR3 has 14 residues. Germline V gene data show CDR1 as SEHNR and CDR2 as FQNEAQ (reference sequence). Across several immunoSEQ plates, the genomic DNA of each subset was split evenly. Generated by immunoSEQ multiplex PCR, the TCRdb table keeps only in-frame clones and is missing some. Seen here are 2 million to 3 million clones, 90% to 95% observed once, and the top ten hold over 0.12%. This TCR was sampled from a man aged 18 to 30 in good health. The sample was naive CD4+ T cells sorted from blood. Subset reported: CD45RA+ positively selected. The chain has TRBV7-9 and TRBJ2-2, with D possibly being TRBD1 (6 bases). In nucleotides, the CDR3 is TGTGCCAGCAGCTTTCAGGGGAAGACCGGGGAGCTGTTTTTT. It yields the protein CASSFQGKTGELFF.